This TCR beta chain was identified during a study of radiation and T cells in renal cell carcinoma. Whole-study context: Nephrectomy followed 15 Gy stereotactic body radiation by 4 weeks. Study conclusions and caveats: In blood, top tumor clones expanded by 2 weeks, shrinking by 4.

In regard to this clone: The antigen is undetermined.

Time point reported: baseline pretreatment blood. The treatment is: 15 Gy SBRT to primary tumor, nephrectomy 4 weeks later. Using immunoSEQ multiplex PCR, the repertoire was profiled, and TCRdb retains in-frame clones only, with some absent. The sample has about 150,000 clones; less than 90% are singletons. The receptor's source is a woman aged 70-85 years with renal cell carcinoma. The sample here was blood, taken from a patient whose treatment included radiotherapy and nephrectomy.

The CDR3 here is CASSLVLWGDEQFF. CDR3 sequence (DNA): TGTGCCAGCAGCTTAGTTTTATGGGGCGATGAGCAGTTCTTC. V is TRBV7-2 and J is TRBJ2-1; tentatively, D is TRBD1 (5 bases). The V gene's germline CDR1 is SGHTA and CDR2 FQGNSA. This CDR3 has 14 residues. V lost 1 base, J lost 8 bases, and 12 bases lay in between.